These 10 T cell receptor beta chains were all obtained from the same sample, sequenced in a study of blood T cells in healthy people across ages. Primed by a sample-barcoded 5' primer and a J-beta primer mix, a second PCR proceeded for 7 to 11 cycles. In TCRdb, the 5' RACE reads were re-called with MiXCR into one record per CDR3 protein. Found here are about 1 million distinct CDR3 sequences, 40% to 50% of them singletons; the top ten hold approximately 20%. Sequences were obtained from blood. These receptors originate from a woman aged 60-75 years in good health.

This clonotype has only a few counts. This chain's CDR3 is CASSFYRSNEQFF. The DNA of the CDR3 is TGCGCCAGCAGCTTTTACAGAAGCAATGAGCAGTTCTTC. The chain couples TRBV5-1 to TRBJ2-1; D gene uncertain. The germline V gene has CDR1 SGHRS and CDR2 YFSETQ. The CDR3 sequence is 13 residues long. The V end lost 2 bases, the J end lost 6 bases, and 9 bases lay between the germline ends.

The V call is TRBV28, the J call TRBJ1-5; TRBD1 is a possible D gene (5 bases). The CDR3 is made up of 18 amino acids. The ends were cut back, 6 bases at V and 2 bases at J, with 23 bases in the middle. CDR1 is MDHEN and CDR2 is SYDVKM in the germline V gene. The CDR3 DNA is TGTGCCAGCAGAACCGGCAGGGTGCTCCCTTTTGGCAATCAGCCCCAGCATTTT. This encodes CASRTGRVLPFGNQPQHF.

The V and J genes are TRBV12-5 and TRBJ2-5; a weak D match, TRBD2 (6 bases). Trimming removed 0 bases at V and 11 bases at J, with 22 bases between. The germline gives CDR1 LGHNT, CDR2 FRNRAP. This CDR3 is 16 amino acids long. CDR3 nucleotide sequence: TGTGCTAGTGGTTTGGTCCTAGCGCCCTCCTACAATGAGCAGTACTTC. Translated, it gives CASGLVLAPSYNEQYF.

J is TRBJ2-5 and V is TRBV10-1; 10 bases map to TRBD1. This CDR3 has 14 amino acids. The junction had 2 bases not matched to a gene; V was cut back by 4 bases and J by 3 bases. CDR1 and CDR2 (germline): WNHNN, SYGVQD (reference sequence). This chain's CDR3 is CASSGGTGEETQYF. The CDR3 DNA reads TGCGCCAGCAGTGGGGGGACAGGGGAAGAGACCCAGTACTTC.

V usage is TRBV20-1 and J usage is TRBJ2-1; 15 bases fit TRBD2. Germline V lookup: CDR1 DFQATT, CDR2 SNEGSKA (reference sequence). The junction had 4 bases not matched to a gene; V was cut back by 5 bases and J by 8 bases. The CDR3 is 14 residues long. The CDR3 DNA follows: TGCAGTGCTCAAGGACTAGCGGGAGGGTATGAGCAGTTCTTC. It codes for CSAQGLAGGYEQFF.

The CDR3 DNA is TGTGCCAGCAGCCATGGGGGACAGGGATCCTACGAGCAGTACTTC. Translated, it gives CASSHGGQGSYEQYF. V is TRBV4-2 and J is TRBJ2-7, with TRBD1 matching 9 bases. J gave up 1 base and V 3 bases, and 4 bases lay outside the gene matches. Germline CDR1 reads LGHNA; CDR2 reads YNFKEQ. The CDR3 is 15 amino acids.

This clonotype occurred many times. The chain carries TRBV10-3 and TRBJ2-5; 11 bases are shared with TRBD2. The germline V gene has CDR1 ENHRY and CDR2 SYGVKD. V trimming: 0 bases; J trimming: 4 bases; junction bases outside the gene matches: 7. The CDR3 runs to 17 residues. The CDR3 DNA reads TGTGCCATCAGTGAGTCGACCGGACTAGCGGGCCCAGAGACCCAGTACTTC. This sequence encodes CAISESTGLAGPETQYF.

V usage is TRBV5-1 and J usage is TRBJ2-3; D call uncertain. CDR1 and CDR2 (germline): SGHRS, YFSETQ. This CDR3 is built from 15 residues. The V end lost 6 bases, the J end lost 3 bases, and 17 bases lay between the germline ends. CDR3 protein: CASTRSGHGTDTQYF. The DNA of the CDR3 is TGCGCCAGCACCCGGTCCGGGCACGGGACAGATACGCAGTATTTT.

The CDR3 here is CASSSHREQFF. The DNA for the CDR3 is TGTGCCAGCAGTTCCCACCGTGAGCAGTTCTTC. This rearrangement joins TRBV27 to TRBJ2-1, with unresolved D. Trimming pared 4 bases from V and 9 bases from J, leaving 7 bases between. This CDR3 contains 11 residues. The germline CDR1 and CDR2 sequences are MNHEY and SMNVEV (reference sequence).

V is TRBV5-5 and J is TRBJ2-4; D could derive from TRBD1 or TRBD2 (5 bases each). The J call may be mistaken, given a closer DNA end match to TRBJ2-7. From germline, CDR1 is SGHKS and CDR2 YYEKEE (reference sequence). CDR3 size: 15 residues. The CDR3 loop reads CASSLWDPGLTEQYF. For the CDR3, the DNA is TGTGCCAGCAGCTTGTGGGACCCCGGATTGACCGAGCAGTACTTC.